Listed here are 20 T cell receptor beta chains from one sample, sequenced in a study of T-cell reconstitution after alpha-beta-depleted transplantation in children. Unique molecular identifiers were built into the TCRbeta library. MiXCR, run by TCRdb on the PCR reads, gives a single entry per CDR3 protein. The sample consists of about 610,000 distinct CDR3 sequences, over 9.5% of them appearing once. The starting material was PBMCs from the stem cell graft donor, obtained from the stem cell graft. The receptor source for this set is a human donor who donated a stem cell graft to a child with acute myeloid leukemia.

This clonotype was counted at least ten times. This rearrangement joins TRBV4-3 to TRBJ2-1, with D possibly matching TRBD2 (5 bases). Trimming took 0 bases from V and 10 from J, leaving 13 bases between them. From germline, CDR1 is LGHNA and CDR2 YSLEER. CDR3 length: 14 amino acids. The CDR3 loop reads CASSQDGGVEEQFF. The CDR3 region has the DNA TGCGCCAGCAGCCAAGATGGAGGAGTAGAAGAGCAGTTCTTC.

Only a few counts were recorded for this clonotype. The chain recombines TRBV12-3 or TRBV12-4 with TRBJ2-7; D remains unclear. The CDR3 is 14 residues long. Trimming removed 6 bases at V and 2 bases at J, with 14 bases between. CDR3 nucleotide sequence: TGTGCCAGCAGGGGTTCGGGCAGAACCTACGAGCAGTACTTC. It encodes CASRGSGRTYEQYF.

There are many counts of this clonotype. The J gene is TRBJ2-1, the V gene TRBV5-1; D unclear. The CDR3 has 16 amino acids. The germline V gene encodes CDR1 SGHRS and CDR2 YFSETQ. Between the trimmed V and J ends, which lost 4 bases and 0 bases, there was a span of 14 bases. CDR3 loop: CASSPTGVSSYNEQFF. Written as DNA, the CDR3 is TGCGCCAGCAGCCCGACGGGCGTAAGCTCCTACAATGAGCAGTTCTTC.

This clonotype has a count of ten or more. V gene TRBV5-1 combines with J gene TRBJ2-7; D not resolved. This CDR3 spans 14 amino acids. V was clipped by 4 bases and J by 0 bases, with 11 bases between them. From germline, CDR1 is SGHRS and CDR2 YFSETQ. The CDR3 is CASSPDGSSYEQYF. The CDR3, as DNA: TGCGCCAGCAGCCCGGACGGTAGCTCCTACGAGCAGTACTTC.

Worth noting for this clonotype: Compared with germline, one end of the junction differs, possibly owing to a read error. This chain's CDR3 is CAISPVLGDLGGTDTQYF. Here the CDR3 DNA reads TGTGCCATCAGTCCAGTCTTGGGGGACTTAGGCGGCACAGATACGCAGTATTTT. V gene TRBV12-3 or TRBV12-4 combines with J gene TRBJ2-3; D is possibly TRBD2 (6 bases). The CDR3 spans 18 residues.

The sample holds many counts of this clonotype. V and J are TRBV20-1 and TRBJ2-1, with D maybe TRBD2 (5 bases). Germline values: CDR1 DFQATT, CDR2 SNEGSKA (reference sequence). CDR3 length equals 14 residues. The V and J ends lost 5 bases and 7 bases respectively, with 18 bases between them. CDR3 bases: TGCAGTGCTCCCATGCCTTCCCGGAGGAATGAGCAGTTCTTC. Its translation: CSAPMPSRRNEQFF.

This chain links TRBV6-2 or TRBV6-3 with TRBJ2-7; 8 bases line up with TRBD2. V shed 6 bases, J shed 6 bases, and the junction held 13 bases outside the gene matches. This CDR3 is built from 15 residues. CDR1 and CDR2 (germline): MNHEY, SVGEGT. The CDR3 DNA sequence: TGTGCCAGCAGGCCGACTAGCGCCTCGATCGGCGAGCAGTACTTC. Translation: CASRPTSASIGEQYF.

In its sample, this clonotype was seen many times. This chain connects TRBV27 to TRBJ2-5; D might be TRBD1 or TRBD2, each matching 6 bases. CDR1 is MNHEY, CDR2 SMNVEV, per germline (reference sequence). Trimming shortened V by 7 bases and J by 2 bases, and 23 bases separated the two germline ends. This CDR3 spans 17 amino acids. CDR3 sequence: CASTAIGPGARQETQYF. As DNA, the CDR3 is TGTGCCAGCACCGCGATCGGCCCGGGGGCGAGGCAAGAGACCCAGTACTTC.

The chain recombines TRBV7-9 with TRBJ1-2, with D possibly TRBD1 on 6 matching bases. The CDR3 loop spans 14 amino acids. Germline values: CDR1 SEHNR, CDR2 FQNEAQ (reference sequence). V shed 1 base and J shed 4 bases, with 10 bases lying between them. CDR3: CASSLGQAIYGYTF. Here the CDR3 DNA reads TGTGCCAGCAGCTTAGGACAGGCGATCTATGGCTACACCTTC.

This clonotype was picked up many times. CDR3 coding DNA: TGCAGTGCTAGAGACCCCGCTAGCGCCGGGGAGCTGTTTTTT. Translation gives CSARDPASAGELFF. The V and J genes are TRBV20-1 and TRBJ2-2; possible D gene TRBD2, 6 bases. The CDR3 contains 14 residues. Germline-derived CDR1 and CDR2 are DFQATT and SNEGSKA (reference sequence). Trimming stripped 0 bases from V and 6 bases from J, with 11 bases between.

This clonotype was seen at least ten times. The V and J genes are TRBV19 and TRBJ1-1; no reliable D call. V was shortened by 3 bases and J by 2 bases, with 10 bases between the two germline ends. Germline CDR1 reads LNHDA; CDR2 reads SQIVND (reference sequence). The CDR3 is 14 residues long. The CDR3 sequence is CASSMHTLNTEAFF. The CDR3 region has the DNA TGTGCCAGTAGTATGCACACCCTAAACACTGAAGCTTTCTTT.

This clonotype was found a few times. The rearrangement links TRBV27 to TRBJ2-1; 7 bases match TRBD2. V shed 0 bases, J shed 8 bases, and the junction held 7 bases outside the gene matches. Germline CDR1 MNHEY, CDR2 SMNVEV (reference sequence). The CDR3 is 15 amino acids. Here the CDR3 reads CASSLSGGSTHEQFF. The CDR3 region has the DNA TGTGCCAGCAGTTTATCGGGCGGGAGTACGCATGAGCAGTTCTTC.

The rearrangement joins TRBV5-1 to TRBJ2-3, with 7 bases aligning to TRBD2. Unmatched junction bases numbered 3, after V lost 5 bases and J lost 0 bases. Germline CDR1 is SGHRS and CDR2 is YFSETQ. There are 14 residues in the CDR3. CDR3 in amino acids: CASRSAGSTDTQYF. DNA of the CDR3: TGCGCCAGCAGATCAGCGGGAAGCACAGATACGCAGTATTTT.

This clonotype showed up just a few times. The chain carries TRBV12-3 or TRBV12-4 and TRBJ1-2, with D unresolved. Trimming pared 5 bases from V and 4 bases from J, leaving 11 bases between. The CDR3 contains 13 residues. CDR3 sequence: CASSLSPSYGYTF. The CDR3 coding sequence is TGTGCCAGCAGTCTCTCCCCCAGCTATGGCTACACCTTC.

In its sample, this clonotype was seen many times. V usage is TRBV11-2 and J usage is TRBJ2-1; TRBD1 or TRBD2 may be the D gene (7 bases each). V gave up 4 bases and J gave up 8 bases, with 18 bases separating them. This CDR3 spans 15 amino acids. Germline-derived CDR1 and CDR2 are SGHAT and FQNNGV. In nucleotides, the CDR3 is TGTGCCAGCAGCTCACAGGGGAGGGTTTGGGATGAGCAGTTCTTC. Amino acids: CASSSQGRVWDEQFF.

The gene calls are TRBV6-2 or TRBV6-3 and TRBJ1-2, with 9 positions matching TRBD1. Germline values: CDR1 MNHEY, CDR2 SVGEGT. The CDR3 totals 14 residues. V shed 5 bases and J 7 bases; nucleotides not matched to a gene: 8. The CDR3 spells CASSTPGQGFGYTF. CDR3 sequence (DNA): TGTGCCAGCAGTACACCGGGACAGGGATTTGGCTACACCTTC.

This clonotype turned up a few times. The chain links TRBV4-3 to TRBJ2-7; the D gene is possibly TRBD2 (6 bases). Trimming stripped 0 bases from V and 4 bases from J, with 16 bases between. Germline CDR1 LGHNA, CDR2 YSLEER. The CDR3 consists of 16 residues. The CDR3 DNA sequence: TGCGCCAGCAGCCAAGATGGGAGTAGCGGTGTGTACGAGCAGTACTTC. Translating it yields CASSQDGSSGVYEQYF.

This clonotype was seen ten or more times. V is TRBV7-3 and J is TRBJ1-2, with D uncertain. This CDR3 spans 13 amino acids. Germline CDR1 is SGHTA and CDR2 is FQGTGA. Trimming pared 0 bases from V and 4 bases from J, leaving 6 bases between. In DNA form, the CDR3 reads TGTGCCAGCAGCTTAACCAGCTCCTATGGCTACACCTTC. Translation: CASSLTSSYGYTF.

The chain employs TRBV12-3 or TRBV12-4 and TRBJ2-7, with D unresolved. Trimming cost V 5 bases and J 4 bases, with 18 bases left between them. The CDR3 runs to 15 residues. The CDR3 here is CASSSRTRSQYEQYF. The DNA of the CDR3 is TGTGCCAGCAGTAGTCGAACGCGGTCCCAATACGAGCAGTACTTC.

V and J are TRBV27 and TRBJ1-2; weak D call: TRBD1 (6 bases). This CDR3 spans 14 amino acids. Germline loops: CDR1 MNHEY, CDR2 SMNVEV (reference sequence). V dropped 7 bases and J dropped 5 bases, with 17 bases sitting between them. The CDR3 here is CASKLLRGDYGYTF. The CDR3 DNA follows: TGTGCCAGCAAGCTATTAAGGGGGGATTATGGCTACACCTTC.